These T cell receptor beta chains were read from a single sample in a study of T cell responses to AZD1222 COVID-19 vaccine. Only in-frame clones appear in the TCRdb table, and some are missing; sequencing was by immunoSEQ multiplex PCR. The table has some 120,000 clones, 75% to 90% seen once. The source material was peripheral blood, sampled 28 days after the second AZD1222 dose. These receptors originate from an adult who received the AZD1222 COVID-19 vaccine. The CDR3 runs from the conserved cysteine through the conserved F or W. The D gene is left open where the match is weak. A row's size may be missing; if present it is once, few, many or a size class.

>few|.|TRBJ2-5|TRBV7-9
TGTGCCAGCAGCTTAAGATCAGGTCAAGAGACCCAGTACTTC
CASSLRSGQETQYF
>.|.|TRBJ2-3|TRBV5-1
TGCGCCAGCAGCTTGGGGTTTGGAGGTGAGGCAGATACGCAGTATTTT
CASSLGFGGEADTQYF
>.|TRBD2|TRBJ2-7|TRBV7-2
TGTGCCAGCAGCGAAAATACTAGCGGGGGGTACGAGCAGTACTTC
CASSENTSGGYEQYF
>.|TRBD1|TRBJ2-1|TRBV5-1
TGCGCCAGCAGCTTGCTGGACAGGGTGAGTAATGAGCAGTTCTTC
CASSLLDRVSNEQFF
>.|TRBD1|TRBJ1-2|TRBV30
TGTGCCTGGAGTGAAGGGCAGGGGGCCTATGGCTACACCTTC
CAWSEGQGAYGYTF
>.|.|TRBJ1-4|TRBV15
TGTGCCACCAGCCTTGGTAAGGGGAAACTGTTTTTT
CATSLGKGKLFF
>.|TRBD2|TRBJ2-2|TRBV3-1/TRBV3-2
TGTGCCAGCAGCCACCCGAGGAGGACTAGCGGGGGGTCAACGAACACCGGGGAGCTGTTTTTT
CASSHPRRTSGGSTNTGELFF
>.|TRBD2|TRBJ2-5|TRBV6-6
TGTGCCAGCAGTAACGGACTAGCCGGCGAGACCCAGTACTTC
CASSNGLAGETQYF
>.|.|TRBJ1-3|TRBV3-1/TRBV3-2
TGTGCCAGCAGCCAAGGGGCAGACGCAAACACCATATATTTT
CASSQGADANTIYF
>.|.|TRBJ1-4|TRBV5-1
TGCGCCAGCAGCTTGTCGCCAGGGGCAGCTAATGAAAAACTGTTTTTT
CASSLSPGAANEKLFF
>once|.|TRBJ1-2|TRBV28
TGTGCCAGCAGTTTTTCCTCAGTTGGGGGGTCTGGCTACACCTTC
CASSFSSVGGSGYTF
>.|.|TRBJ2-7|TRBV5-4
TGTGCCAGCAGCTTGGATCAGGGTCCCACCTACGAGCAGTACTTC
CASSLDQGPTYEQYF
>.|.|TRBJ1-2|TRBV5-1
TGCGCCAGCAGCCTCGGTGGCAGGGCCCTAAGACCTAACTATGGCTACACCTTC
CASSLGGRALRPNYGYTF
>.|.|TRBJ1-4|TRBV6-5
TGTGCCAGCAGTTACGGCAGGACCTCAACTAATGAAAAACTGTTTTTT
CASSYGRTSTNEKLFF
>few|.|TRBJ2-7|TRBV10-3
TGTGCCATCAGTTCAAGCGGATTAAGGGACTACGAGCAGTACTTC
CAISSSGLRDYEQYF
>.|TRBD1|TRBJ1-4|TRBV11-2
TGTGCCAGCAGCTTAGGGGACAGGGACTTGGAAAAACTGTTTTTT
CASSLGDRDLEKLFF
>.|.|TRBJ1-1|TRBV29-1
TGCAGCGTTGGCCCCCTGCTAGGCACTGAAGCTTTCTTT
CSVGPLLGTEAFF
>.|.|TRBJ1-2|TRBV18
TGTGCCAGCTCACCACCGGTAGTCGTGGGGGGCTACACCTTC
CASSPPVVVGGYTF
>.|.|TRBJ1-1|TRBV29-1
TGCAGCGTATCACGACAGAATGAAGCTTTCTTT
CSVSRQNEAFF
>.|.|TRBJ2-3|TRBV7-2
TGTGCCAGCAGCTTAGAAGATACGCAGTATTTT
CASSLEDTQYF
>once|.|TRBJ2-7|TRBV6-7
TGTGCCAGCAGACCGGAAAGAGTCGACTTC
CASRPERVDF
>once|.|TRBJ2-2|TRBV5-4
TGTGCCAGCAGCCCCGGGCTACAACAGCTGTTTTTT
CASSPGLQQLFF
>.|TRBD1|TRBJ1-1|TRBV6-5
TGTGCCAGCAGTCCGGGGACAGTAACTGAAGCTTTCTTT
CASSPGTVTEAFF
>.|.|TRBJ2-7|TRBV12-3/TRBV12-4
TGTGCCAGCAGACGCAGGGGAGCCTACGAGCAGTACTTC
CASRRRGAYEQYF
>.|.|TRBJ2-3|TRBV28
TGTGCCAGCGCGGCACCTACTAGCACAGATACGCAGTATTTT
CASAAPTSTDTQYF
>.|.|TRBJ1-4|TRBV6-1
TGTGCCAGCAGTGAAGCAATGGGGGGAGCTAATGAAAAACTGTTTTTT
CASSEAMGGANEKLFF
>.|.|TRBJ1-2|TRBV28
TGTGCCAGCAGTTACCAGGTGGCTGGCTACACCTTC
CASSYQVAGYTF
>.|.|TRBJ2-3|TRBV18
TGTGCCAGCTCACCACCGAGCACAGATACGCAGTATTTT
CASSPPSTDTQYF
>.|.|TRBJ1-3|TRBV2
TGTGCCAGCAGTGAAAAGCAGCCTTGGTCTGGAAACACCATATATTTT
CASSEKQPWSGNTIYF
>.|.|TRBJ1-1|TRBV4-3
TGCGCCAGCAGCTTCAGTGGGGGGCTCACTGAAGCTTTCTTT
CASSFSGGLTEAFF
>.|.|TRBJ2-1|TRBV28
TGTGCCAGCAGTTTGGCACAGGGAGGAGATGAGCAGTTCTTC
CASSLAQGGDEQFF
>.|TRBD1|TRBJ1-5|TRBV5-1
TGCGCCAGCAGCCGGACAGGGTACGATCAGCCCCAGCATTTT
CASSRTGYDQPQHF
>.|.|TRBJ1-1|TRBV28
TGTGCCACCCACCCCCCCTCGAACACTGAAGCTTTCTTT
CATHPPSNTEAFF
>.|.|TRBJ2-5|TRBV5-1
TGCGCCAGCAGCTTGGTAGTCCAAGAGACCCAGTACTTC
CASSLVVQETQYF
>once|TRBD2|TRBJ2-3|TRBV3-1/TRBV3-2
TGTGCCAGCAGCCAAGATCAGCTAGCGGGGGGAAGCACAGATACGCAGTATTTT
CASSQDQLAGGSTDTQYF